The entry that follows covers one T cell receptor (beta chain) sequence. Antigen specificity is unknown. The data belong to a study of CD8+CD57+ T cells in acquired aplastic anemia. For sequencing, patients were chosen who had shown expansion of CD8+CD57+ cells by flow cytometry. CDR3 length: 16 residues. Germline CDR1 LNHDA, CDR2 SQIVND (reference sequence). Points from the study as a whole: Patients shared some 30 CD8+ CDR3 sequences with controls. With respect to CD8+ Simpson's diversity, patients and controls did not differ significantly.

It was genomic DNA that served as the template for profiling TCR beta VDJ and CDR3. Each CDR3 protein is one row after TCRdb ran MiXCR on the reads. Here the sample spans about 250,000 distinct CDR3 sequences, 47% being singletons. The receptor was isolated from a human donor with aplastic anemia. Sample: sorted CD4+, CD8+, or CD8+CD57+ T cells (not recorded which) from PBMCs. The chain carries TRBV19 and TRBJ2-1, with D uncertain. The DNA matches TRBJ2-7 better at its end, which makes the J call doubtful. CDR3 DNA: TGTGCCAGTAGTATAGATAACAGAGAAACATCCTACGAGCAGTACTTC. Protein: CASSIDNRETSYEQYF.